The present TCR beta chain was sequenced within a study of CD8+ T cells in alopecia areata. Once RNA had been extracted, it was reverse transcribed into cDNA to act as the sequencing template. This table comes from immunoSEQ multiplex PCR, and its TCRdb copy is limited to in-frame clones, with some not included. The sample contains about 200,000 clones, over 60% of which appear only once. Described treatment: oral pan-JAK inhibitor, 5-10 mg twice daily. A word on this clone: Its antigen is unidentified.

Germline CDR1 SGHTA, CDR2 FQGNSA. The CDR3 extends over 11 amino acids. The V and J ends lost 10 bases and 0 bases respectively, with 4 bases between them. General study findings and limits: TCR sharing across patients was less clear than in mice, possibly HLA-related.

This chain joins TRBV7-2 and TRBJ2-4; no clear D. The sample was CD4+ T cells sorted from blood, taken at week 4, from a patient treated with tofacitinib. The TCR was taken from a human donor with alopecia areata. CDR3 residues: CAIIAKNIQYF. The DNA of the CDR3 is TGTGCCATAATAGCCAAAAACATTCAGTACTTC.